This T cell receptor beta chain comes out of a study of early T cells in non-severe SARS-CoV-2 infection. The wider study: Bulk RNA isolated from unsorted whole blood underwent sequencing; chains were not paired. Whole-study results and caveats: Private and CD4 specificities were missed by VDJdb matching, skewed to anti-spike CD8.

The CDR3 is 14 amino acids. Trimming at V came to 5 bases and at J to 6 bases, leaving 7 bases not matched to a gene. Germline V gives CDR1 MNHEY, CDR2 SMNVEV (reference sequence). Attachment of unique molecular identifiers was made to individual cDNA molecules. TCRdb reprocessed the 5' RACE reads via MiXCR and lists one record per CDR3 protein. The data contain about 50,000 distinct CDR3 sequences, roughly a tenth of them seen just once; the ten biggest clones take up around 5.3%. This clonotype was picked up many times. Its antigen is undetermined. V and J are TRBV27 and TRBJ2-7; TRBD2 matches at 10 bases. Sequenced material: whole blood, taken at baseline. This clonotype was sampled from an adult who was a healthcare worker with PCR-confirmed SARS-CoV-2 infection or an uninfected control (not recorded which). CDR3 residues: CASSKPGLASEQYF. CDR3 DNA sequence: TGTGCCAGCAGTAAACCGGGACTAGCGAGCGAGCAGTACTTC.